These T cell receptor beta chains were read from a single sample in a study of shared clonotypes between healthy human individuals. TCRdb's copy holds only in-frame clones and misses some; the assay was immunoSEQ multiplex PCR. The sample yields approximately 1.5 million clones, around 98% seen once. Material: naive CD4+ T cells sorted from blood. The source of these receptors is a man aged 30 to 39 in good health. Each CDR3 is given with its conserved first and last residue. D genes are given only for firm matches. Size is stated for part of the rows, as once, few or many counts, or as a class when the clone is expanded.

clone_size	v_call	d_call	j_call	cdr3_aa	cdr3_nt
-	TRBV19	-	TRBJ1-2	CASRRDTSGKSGYTF	TGTGCCAGTAGGCGCGATACTTCGGGAAAGTCGGGCTACACCTTC
-	TRBV19	TRBD1	TRBJ2-7	CASSTPGGKSYEQYF	TGTGCCAGTAGTACTCCAGGGGGAAAGAGCTACGAGCAGTACTTC
-	TRBV14	-	TRBJ1-2	CASSQGAVDTF	TGTGCCAGCAGCCAAGGGGCGGTCGACACCTTC
-	TRBV28	-	TRBJ1-5	CASSFRQGSNQPQHF	TGTGCCAGCAGTTTTCGGCAGGGTAGCAATCAGCCCCAGCATTTT
-	TRBV28	-	TRBJ1-5	CASSFVQSDQPQHF	TGTGCCAGCAGTTTTGTCCAGTCAGATCAGCCCCAGCATTTT
-	TRBV7-9	TRBD2	TRBJ2-3	CASSPKRPSGSGGDTQYF	TGTGCCAGCAGCCCCAAAAGGCCTAGCGGGAGCGGGGGCGATACGCAGTATTTT
once	TRBV6-5	-	TRBJ2-5	CASSYKSGQETQYF	TGTGCCAGCAGTTACAAATCAGGACAAGAGACCCAGTACTTC
-	TRBV5-4	-	TRBJ2-1	CASRADSVLEQFF	TGTGCCAGCAGAGCTGATTCGGTGTTGGAGCAGTTCTTC
-	TRBV5-4	-	TRBJ1-1	CASSLDTASTEAFF	TGTGCCAGCAGCTTGGATACGGCTTCCACTGAAGCTTTCTTT
-	TRBV7-6	-	TRBJ2-7	CASSLTTGTYEQYF	TGTGCCAGCAGCCTGACGACAGGCACCTACGAGCAGTACTTC
-	TRBV6-1	-	TRBJ1-2	CASSPGRNYGYTF	TGTGCCAGCAGTCCCGGACGGAACTATGGCTACACCTTC
-	TRBV5-1	TRBD2	TRBJ2-1	CASSGGLLAGAGSYNEQFF	TGCGCCAGCAGCGGAGGGCTCCTAGCGGGGGCGGGCTCCTACAATGAGCAGTTCTTC
-	TRBV19	-	TRBJ1-5	CASTWRRASLYNQPQHF	TGTGCCAGCACATGGCGTCGGGCGTCCCTTTATAATCAGCCCCAGCATTTT
-	TRBV7-9	TRBD2	TRBJ2-5	CATRLAERQETQYF	TGTGCCACCCGACTAGCGGAAAGACAAGAGACCCAGTACTTC
-	TRBV27	TRBD1	TRBJ2-5	CASAWDRRETQYF	TGTGCCAGTGCCTGGGACAGGAGGGAGACCCAGTACTTC
-	TRBV7-2	-	TRBJ2-3	CASSRQQRGTDTQYF	TGTGCCAGCAGCCGGCAACAAAGGGGCACAGATACGCAGTATTTT
-	TRBV11-2	-	TRBJ1-5	CASSSRRGFGQPQHF	TGTGCCAGCAGTTCTCGGAGGGGTTTTGGGCAGCCCCAGCATTTT
-	TRBV5-1	-	TRBJ2-2	CASRREQRDTGELFF	TGCGCCAGCCGTCGGGAGCAGAGAGACACCGGGGAGCTGTTTTTT
-	TRBV5-1	TRBD1	TRBJ2-5	CASSLGTGEQETQYF	TGCGCCAGCAGCTTGGGGACAGGGGAACAAGAGACCCAGTACTTC
-	TRBV20-1	-	TRBJ2-3	CSARSGITQYF	TGCAGTGCTAGATCTGGGATTACGCAGTATTTT
-	TRBV18	TRBD1	TRBJ2-5	CASSGAGTGASETQYF	TGTGCCAGCTCAGGCGCCGGGACAGGGGCGTCGGAGACCCAGTACTTC
-	TRBV19	TRBD1	TRBJ2-3	CASTRQGGTDTQYF	TGTGCCAGTACCAGACAGGGGGGAACAGATACGCAGTATTTT
-	TRBV2	-	TRBJ1-1	CASSEATLYTEAFF	TGTGCCAGCAGTGAAGCCACTTTGTACACTGAAGCTTTCTTT
-	TRBV28	TRBD1	TRBJ2-7	CASSLSGTGEDEQYF	TGTGCCAGCAGTTTATCGGGGACAGGTGAAGACGAGCAGTACTTC
-	TRBV5-1	-	TRBJ2-7	CASRRTDSYEQYF	TGCGCCAGCCGCCGGACAGACTCCTACGAGCAGTACTTC
-	TRBV28	-	TRBJ2-7	CASSLVGPYEQYF	TGTGCCAGCAGTTTAGTTGGCCCCTACGAGCAGTACTTC
-	TRBV6-5	-	TRBJ2-1	CASSYVGRYYNEQFF	TGTGCCAGCAGTTACGTGGGACGGTACTACAATGAGCAGTTCTTC
-	TRBV12-2	-	TRBJ2-5	CASRLEILSSETQYF	TGTGCAAGTCGCTTAGAGATTCTTAGTAGTGAGACCCAGTACTTC
-	TRBV9	-	TRBJ1-1	CASSVASGIPFF	-
-	TRBV11-2	-	TRBJ2-7	CASSSNRKTYEQYF	TGTGCCAGCAGCTCTAACAGGAAGACCTACGAGCAGTACTTC
-	TRBV7-9	-	TRBJ1-1	CASSLPRTRTEAFF	TGTGCCAGCAGCTTACCTCGTACCCGCACTGAAGCTTTCTTT
-	TRBV19	TRBD1	TRBJ1-1	CASSSLRGLNTEAFF	TGTGCCAGTAGTAGCCTAAGGGGGCTAAACACTGAAGCTTTCTTT
-	TRBV12-5	TRBD1	TRBJ1-2	CASGYVTGEAYGYTF	TGTGCTAGTGGTTATGTGACAGGGGAGGCCTATGGCTACACCTTC
-	TRBV6-6	TRBD1	TRBJ1-4	CASSGTGVNGEKLFF	TGTGCCAGCTCCGGGACAGGGGTTAATGGTGAAAAACTGTTTTTT
once	TRBV9	TRBD2	TRBJ2-1	CASSIRVSGSNEQFF	TGTGCCAGCAGCATCCGGGTTAGCGGGAGTAATGAGCAGTTCTTC
-	TRBV15	-	TRBJ2-7	CATSRDLAGRSYEQYF	TGTGCCACCAGCAGAGATTTGGCGGGCCGCTCCTACGAGCAGTACTTC
-	TRBV7-9	-	TRBJ1-1	CASNGFGNTEAFF	TGTGCCAGCAACGGGTTTGGGAACACTGAAGCTTTCTTT
-	TRBV2	-	TRBJ2-5	CATQPGTKETQYF	TGTGCCACCCAGCCCGGGACAAAAGAGACCCAGTACTTC
-	TRBV7-9	TRBD2	TRBJ2-1	CASSATGRGTSGRYNEQFF	TGTGCCAGCAGCGCGACGGGGCGCGGGACTAGCGGGAGGTACAATGAGCAGTTCTTC
-	TRBV2	-	TRBJ2-7	CASGTPGLAPYEQYF	TGTGCCAGCGGAACTCCGGGTCTAGCGCCCTACGAGCAGTACTTC
-	TRBV30	-	TRBJ2-2	CAWSVRNTGELFF	TGTGCCTGGAGTGTACGAAACACCGGGGAGCTGTTTTTT
-	TRBV4-1	TRBD1	TRBJ1-3	CASSQEQGAGNTIYF	TGCGCCAGCAGCCAAGAACAGGGGGCTGGAAACACCATATATTTT
-	TRBV28	-	TRBJ2-2	CASTTSSTGELFF	TGTGCCAGCACCACCTCGAGCACCGGGGAGCTGTTTTTT
-	TRBV28	-	TRBJ1-1	CASSLPPRSNTEAFF	TGTGCCAGCAGTTTACCACCCCGTTCGAACACTGAAGCTTTCTTT
-	TRBV7-2	TRBD1	TRBJ2-7	CASRLSGTGESYEQYF	TGTGCCAGCAGACTATCCGGGACAGGGGAATCCTACGAGCAGTACTTC
-	TRBV6-6	-	TRBJ2-6	CASTRIGSGANVLTF	TGTGCCAGCACCCGAATTGGCTCTGGGGCCAACGTCCTGACTTTC
-	TRBV5-4	TRBD1	TRBJ2-7	CASSLTGGFDEQYF	TGTGCCAGCAGCCTGACAGGGGGCTTCGACGAGCAGTACTTC
-	TRBV2	-	TRBJ2-7	CASKEETYEQYF	TGTGCCAGCAAAGAGGAGACCTACGAGCAGTACTTC
once	TRBV27	-	TRBJ2-1	CASSMVILDNEQFF	TGTGCCAGCAGTATGGTCATTCTAGACAATGAGCAGTTCTTC